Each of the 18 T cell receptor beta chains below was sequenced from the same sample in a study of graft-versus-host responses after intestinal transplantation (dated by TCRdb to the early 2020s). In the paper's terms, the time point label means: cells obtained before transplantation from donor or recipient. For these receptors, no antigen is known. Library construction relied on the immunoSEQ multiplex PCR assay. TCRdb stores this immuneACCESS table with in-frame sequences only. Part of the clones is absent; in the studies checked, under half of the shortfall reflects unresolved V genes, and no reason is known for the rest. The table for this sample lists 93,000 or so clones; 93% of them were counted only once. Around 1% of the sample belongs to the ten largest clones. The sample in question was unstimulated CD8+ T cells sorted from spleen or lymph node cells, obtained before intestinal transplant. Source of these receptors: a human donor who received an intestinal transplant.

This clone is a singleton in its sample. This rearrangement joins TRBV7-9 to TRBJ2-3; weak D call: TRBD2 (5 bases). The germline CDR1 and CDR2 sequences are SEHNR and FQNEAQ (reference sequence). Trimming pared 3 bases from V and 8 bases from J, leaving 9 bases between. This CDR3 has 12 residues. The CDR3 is CASSFGSGTQYF. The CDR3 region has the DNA TGTGCCAGCAGCTTTGGGAGTGGTACGCAGTATTTT.

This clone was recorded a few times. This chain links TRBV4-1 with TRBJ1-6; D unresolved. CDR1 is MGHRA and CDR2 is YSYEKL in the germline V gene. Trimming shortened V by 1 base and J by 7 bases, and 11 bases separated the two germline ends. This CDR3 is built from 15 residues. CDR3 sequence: CASSQGQVGNSPLHF. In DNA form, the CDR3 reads TGCGCCAGCAGCCAAGGACAAGTAGGAAATTCACCCCTCCACTTT.

The CDR3 region is CASSQDTVLSTDTQYF. The CDR3 DNA reads as TGCGCCAGCAGCCAAGATACGGTGCTAAGCACAGATACGCAGTATTTT. The rearrangement uses TRBV4-1 and TRBJ2-3; D is undetermined. This CDR3 is 16 amino acids long. V lost 0 bases and J lost 0, with 10 bases in between. CDR1 is MGHRA and CDR2 is YSYEKL in the germline V gene.

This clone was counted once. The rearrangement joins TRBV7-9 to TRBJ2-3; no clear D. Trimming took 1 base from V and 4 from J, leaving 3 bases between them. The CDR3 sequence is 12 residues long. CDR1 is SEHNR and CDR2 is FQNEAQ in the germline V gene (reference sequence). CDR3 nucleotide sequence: TGTGCCAGCAGCTTAGTCCCAGATACGCAGTATTTT. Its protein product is CASSLVPDTQYF.

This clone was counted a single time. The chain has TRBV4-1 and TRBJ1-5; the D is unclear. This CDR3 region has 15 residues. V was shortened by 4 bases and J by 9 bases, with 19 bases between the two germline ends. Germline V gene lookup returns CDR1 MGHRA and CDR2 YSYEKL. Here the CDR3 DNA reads TGCGCCAGCAGCCCTAACATCTCACCAGTCCTGCCCCAGCATTTT. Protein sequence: CASSPNISPVLPQHF.

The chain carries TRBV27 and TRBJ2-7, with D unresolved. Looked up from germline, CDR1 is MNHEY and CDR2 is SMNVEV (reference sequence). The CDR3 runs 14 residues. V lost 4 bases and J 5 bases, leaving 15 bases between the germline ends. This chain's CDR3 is CASSWTGLVDEQYF. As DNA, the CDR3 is TGTGCCAGCAGTTGGACCGGCTTGGTAGACGAGCAGTACTTC.

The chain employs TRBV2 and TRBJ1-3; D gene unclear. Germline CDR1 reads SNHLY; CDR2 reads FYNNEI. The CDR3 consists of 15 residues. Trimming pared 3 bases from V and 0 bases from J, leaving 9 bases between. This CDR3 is CASSEGIGSGNTIYF. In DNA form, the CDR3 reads TGTGCCAGCAGTGAGGGGATAGGCTCTGGAAACACCATATATTTT.

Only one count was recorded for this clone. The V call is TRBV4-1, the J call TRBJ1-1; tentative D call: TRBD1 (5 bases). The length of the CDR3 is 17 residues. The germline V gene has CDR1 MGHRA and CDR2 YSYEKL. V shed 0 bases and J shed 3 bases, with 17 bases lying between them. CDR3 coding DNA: TGCGCCAGCAGCCAAGAGGCGAGGAGGGGTTTGGACACTGAAGCTTTCTTT. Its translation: CASSQEARRGLDTEAFF.

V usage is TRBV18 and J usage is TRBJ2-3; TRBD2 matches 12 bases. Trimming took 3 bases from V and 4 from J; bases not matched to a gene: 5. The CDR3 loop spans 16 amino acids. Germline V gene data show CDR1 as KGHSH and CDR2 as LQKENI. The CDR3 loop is CASSPELAGGADTQYF. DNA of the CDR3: TGTGCCAGCTCACCCGAACTAGCGGGGGGTGCAGATACGCAGTATTTT.

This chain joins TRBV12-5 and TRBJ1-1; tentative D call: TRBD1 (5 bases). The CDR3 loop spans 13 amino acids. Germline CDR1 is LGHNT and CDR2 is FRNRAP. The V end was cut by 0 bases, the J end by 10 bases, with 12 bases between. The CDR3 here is CASGLVPGLRAFF. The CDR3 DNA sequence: TGTGCTAGTGGTTTGGTACCGGGGCTACGAGCTTTCTTT.

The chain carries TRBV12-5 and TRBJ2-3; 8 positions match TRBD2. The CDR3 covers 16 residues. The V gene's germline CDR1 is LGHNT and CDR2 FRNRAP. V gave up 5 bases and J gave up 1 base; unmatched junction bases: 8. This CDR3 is CASGPTLSGGTDTQYF. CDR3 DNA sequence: TGTGCTAGTGGTCCGACCCTTAGCGGGGGCACAGATACGCAGTATTTT. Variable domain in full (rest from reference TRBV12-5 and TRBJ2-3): DARVTQTPRHKVTEMGQEVTMRCQPILGHNTVFWYRQTMMQGLELLAYFRNRAPLDDSGMPKDRFSAEMPDATLATLKIQPSEPRDSAVYFCASGPTLSGGTDTQYFGPGTRLTVL.

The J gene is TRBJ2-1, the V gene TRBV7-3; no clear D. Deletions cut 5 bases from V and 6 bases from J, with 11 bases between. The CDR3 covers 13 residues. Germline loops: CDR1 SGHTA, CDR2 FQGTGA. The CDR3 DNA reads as TGTGCCAGCAGCCCCTCGGCAGCCAATGAGCAGTTCTTC. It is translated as CASSPSAANEQFF.

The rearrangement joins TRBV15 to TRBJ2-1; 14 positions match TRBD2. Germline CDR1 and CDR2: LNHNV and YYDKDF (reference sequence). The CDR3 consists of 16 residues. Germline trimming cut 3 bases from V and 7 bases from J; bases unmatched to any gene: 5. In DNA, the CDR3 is TGTGCCACCAGCAGTTCCCGACTAGCGGGGGGGAATGAGCAGTTCTTC. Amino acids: CATSSSRLAGGNEQFF.

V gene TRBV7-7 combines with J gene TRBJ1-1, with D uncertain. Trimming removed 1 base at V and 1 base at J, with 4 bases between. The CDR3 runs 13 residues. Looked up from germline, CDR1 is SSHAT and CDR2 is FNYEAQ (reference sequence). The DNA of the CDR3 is TGTGCCAGCAGCTTAGAACAGAACACTGAAGCTTTCTTT. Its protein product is CASSLEQNTEAFF.

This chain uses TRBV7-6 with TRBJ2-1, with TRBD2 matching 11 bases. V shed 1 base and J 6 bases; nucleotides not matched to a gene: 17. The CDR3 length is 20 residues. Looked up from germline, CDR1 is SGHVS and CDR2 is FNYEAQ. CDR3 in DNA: TGTGCCAGCAGCTTAGAACACACTAGCGGGGGAGCTCCCCTGACCAATGAGCAGTTCTTC. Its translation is CASSLEHTSGGAPLTNEQFF.

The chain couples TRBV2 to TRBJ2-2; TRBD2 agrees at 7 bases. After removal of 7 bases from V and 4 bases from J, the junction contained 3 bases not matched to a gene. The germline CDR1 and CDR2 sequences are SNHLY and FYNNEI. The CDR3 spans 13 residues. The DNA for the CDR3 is TGTGCCAGCACGGGGGGAGGCACCGGGGAGCTGTTTTTT. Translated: CASTGGGTGELFF. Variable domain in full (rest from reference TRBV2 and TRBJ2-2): EPEVTQTPSHQVTQMGQEVILRCVPISNHLYFYWYRQILGQKVEFLVSFYNNEISEKSEIFDDQFSVERPDGSNFTLKIRSTKLEDSAMYFCASTGGGTGELFFGEGSRLTVL.

The CDR3 nucleotides are TGTGCCAGCAGCTTAGATTTCTCGAGAGGGTACAATGAGCAGTTCTTC. Amino acid sequence: CASSLDFSRGYNEQFF. This sequence joins TRBV7-2 and TRBJ2-1; maybe TRBD2 (5 bases). Germline CDR1 is SGHTA and CDR2 is FQGNSA. The V end was cut by 1 base, the J end by 4 bases, with 14 bases between. The CDR3 totals 16 residues.

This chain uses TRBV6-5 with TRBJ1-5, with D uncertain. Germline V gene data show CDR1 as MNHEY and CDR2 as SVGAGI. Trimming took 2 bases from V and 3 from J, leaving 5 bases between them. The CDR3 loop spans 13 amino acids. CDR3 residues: CASSYEVNQPQHF. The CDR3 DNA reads TGTGCCAGCAGTTACGAGGTCAATCAGCCCCAGCATTTT.